Detailed here is one T cell receptor beta chain. Its specificity is not known. Amplified TCR beta CDR3 regions came from RNA transcripts. HTBI primers were employed in a first-round RT-PCR of the TCR CDR3. TCRdb used MiXCR to reprocess the multiplex PCR reads, holding one entry per CDR3 protein. This sample yields 540,000 or so distinct CDR3 sequences, of which roughly 50% are seen a single time; 19% belongs to the top ten. The sample belongs to a study of T cells in Graves' hyperthyroidism and ophthalmopathy. Study outcomes and limitations: Ophthalmopathy was model-predicted a median about 7.1 months pre-onset. Appearing also in blood were most of the thyroid clonotypes expanded above 0.001.

Exclusion followed for patients with uncontrolled infection, other autoimmune disease, pregnancy or lactation. Diagnoses used clinical symptoms, serum thyroxine and TRAb, thyroid ultrasound and orbital computed tomography. The clonotype originates from an adult woman with Graves' disease, either hyperthyroidism or ophthalmopathy (not recorded which). The sample comprised peripheral blood or thyroid tissue (not recorded which).

The DNA of the CDR3 is TGCGCCAGCAGCCCATCAGCTGGGGAGGCCCAGTACTTC. Translating it yields CASSPSAGEAQYF. The chain joins TRBV4-1 to TRBJ2-5; weak D call: TRBD2 (6 bases). Germline assignment: CDR1 MGHRA and CDR2 YSYEKL. V lost 4 bases and J 9 bases, leaving 15 bases between the germline ends. This CDR3 contains 13 residues.